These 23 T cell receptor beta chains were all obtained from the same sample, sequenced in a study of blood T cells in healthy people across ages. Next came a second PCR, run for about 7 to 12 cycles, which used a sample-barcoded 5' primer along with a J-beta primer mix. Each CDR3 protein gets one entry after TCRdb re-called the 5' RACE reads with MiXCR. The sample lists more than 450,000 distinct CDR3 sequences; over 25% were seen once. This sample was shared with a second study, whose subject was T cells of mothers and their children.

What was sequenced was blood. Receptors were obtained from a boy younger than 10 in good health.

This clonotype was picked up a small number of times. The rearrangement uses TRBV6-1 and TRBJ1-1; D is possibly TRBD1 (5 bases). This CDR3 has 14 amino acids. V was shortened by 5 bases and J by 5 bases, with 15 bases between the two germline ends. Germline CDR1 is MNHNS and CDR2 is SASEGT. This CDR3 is CASSSTTGRTEAFF. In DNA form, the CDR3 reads TGTGCCAGCAGTTCCACAACGGGACGGACTGAAGCTTTCTTT.

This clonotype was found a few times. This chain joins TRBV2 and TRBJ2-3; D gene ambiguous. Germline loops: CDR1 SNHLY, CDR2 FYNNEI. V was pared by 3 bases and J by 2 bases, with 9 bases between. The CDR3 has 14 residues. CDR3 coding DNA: TGTGCCAGCAGTGAGGACCCACCCACAGATACGCAGTATTTT. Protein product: CASSEDPPTDTQYF.

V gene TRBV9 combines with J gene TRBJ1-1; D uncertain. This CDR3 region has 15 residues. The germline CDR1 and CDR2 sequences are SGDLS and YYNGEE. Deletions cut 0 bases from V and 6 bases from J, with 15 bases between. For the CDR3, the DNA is TGTGCCAGCAGCGTAGGCCGAGGCCCCGGGGCTGAAGCTTTCTTT. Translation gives CASSVGRGPGAEAFF.

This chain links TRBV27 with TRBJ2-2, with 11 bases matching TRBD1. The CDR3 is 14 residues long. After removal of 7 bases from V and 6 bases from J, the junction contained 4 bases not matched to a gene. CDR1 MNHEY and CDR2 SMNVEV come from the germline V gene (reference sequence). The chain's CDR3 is CASTWGQGAGELFF. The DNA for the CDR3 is TGTGCCAGCACCTGGGGACAGGGGGCCGGGGAGCTGTTTTTT.

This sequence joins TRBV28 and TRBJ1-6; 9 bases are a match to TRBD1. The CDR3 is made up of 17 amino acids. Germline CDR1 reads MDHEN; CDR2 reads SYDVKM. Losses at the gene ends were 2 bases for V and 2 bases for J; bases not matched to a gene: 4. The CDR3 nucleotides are TGTGCCAGCAGTTTAAGGACAGGGGTAGCCTATAATTCACCCCTCCACTTT. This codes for CASSLRTGVAYNSPLHF.

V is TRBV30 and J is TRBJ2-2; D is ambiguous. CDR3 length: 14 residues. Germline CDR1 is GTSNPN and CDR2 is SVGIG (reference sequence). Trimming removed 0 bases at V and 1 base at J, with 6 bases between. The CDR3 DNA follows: TGTGCCTGGAGTGTTGTTGGGAACACCGGGGAGCTGTTTTTT. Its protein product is CAWSVVGNTGELFF.

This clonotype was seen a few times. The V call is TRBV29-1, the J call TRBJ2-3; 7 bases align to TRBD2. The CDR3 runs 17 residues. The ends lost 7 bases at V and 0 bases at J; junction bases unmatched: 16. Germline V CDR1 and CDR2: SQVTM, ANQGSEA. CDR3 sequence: CSGREGASGTSTDTQYF. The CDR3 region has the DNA TGCAGCGGACGAGAGGGAGCTAGCGGAACTAGCACAGATACGCAGTATTTT.

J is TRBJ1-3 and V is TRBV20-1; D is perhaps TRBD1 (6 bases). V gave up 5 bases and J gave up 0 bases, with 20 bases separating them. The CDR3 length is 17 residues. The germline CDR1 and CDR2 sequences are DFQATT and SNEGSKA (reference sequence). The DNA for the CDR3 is TGCAGTGCTTCCCCCCTGGGGGCTTCCTTCTCTGGAAACACCATATATTTT. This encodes CSASPLGASFSGNTIYF.

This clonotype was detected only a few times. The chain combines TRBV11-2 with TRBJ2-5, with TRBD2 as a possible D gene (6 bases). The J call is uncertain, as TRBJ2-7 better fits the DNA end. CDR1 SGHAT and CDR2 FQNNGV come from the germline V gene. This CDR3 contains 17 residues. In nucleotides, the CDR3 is TGTGCCAGCAGCTTAGGTCGAGACGTATGGGGGGTCTACGAGCAGTACTTC. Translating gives CASSLGRDVWGVYEQYF.

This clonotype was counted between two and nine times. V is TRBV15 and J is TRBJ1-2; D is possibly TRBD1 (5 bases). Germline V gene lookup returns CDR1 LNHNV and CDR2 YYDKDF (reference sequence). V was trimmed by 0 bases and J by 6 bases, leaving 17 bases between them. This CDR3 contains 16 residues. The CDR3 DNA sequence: TGTGCCACCAGCAGAGATCGGAGGGACGGGGTCGATGGCTACACCTTC. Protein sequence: CATSRDRRDGVDGYTF.

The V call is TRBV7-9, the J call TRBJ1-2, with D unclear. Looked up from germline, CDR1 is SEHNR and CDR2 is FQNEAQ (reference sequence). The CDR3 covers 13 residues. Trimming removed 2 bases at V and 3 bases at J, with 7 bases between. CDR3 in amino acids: CASSLPIDYGYTF. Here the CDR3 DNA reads TGTGCCAGCAGCTTACCTATCGACTATGGCTACACCTTC.

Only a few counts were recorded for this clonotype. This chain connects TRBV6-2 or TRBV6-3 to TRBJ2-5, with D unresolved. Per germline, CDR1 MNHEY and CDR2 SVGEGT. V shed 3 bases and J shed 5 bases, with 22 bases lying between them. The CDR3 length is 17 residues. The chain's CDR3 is CASSYTLTSPDGETQYF. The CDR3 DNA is TGTGCCAGCAGTTATACCCTTACGTCCCCCGACGGGGAGACCCAGTACTTC.

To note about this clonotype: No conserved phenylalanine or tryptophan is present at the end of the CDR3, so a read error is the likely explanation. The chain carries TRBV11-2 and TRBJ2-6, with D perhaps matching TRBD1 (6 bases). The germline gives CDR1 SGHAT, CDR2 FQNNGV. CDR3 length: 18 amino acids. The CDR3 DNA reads TGTGCCAGCAGTTTCCCTAGCCACAGGGAGCATGGGGCCATCGTCCTGACTTCC. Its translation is CASSFPSHREHGAIVLTS.

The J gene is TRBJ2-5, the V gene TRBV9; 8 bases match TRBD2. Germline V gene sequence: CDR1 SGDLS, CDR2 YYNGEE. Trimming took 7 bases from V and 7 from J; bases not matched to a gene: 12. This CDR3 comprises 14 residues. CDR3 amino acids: CASGVSGGPGTQYF. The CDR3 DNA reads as TGTGCCAGCGGGGTAAGCGGGGGCCCGGGGACCCAGTACTTC.

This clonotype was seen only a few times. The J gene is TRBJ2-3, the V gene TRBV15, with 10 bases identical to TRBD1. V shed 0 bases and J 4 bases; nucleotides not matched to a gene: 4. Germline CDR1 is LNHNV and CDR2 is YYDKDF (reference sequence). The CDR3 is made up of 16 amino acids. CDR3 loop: CATSRDGDRGADTQYF. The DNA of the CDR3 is TGTGCCACCAGCAGAGATGGGGACAGGGGTGCAGATACGCAGTATTTT. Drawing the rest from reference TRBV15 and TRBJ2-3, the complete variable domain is DAMVIQNPRYQVTQFGKPVTLSCSQTLNHNVMYWYQQKSSQAPKLLFHYYDKDFNNEADTPDNFQSRRPNTSFCFLDIRSPGLGDTAMYLCATSRDGDRGADTQYFGPGTRLTVL.

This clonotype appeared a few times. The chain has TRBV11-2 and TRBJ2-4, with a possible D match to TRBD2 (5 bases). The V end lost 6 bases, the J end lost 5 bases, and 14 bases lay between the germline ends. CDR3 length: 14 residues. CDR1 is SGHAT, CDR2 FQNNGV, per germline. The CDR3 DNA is TGTGCCAGCAGGGGATCGCCGGAGGAAAACATTCAGTACTTC. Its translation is CASRGSPEENIQYF.

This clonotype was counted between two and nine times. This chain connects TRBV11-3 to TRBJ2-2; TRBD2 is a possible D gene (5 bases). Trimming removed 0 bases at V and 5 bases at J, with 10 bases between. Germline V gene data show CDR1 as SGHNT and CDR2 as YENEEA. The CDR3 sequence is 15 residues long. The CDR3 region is CASSLEGEGTGELFF. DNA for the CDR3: TGTGCCAGCAGCTTAGAGGGAGAAGGAACCGGGGAGCTGTTTTTT.

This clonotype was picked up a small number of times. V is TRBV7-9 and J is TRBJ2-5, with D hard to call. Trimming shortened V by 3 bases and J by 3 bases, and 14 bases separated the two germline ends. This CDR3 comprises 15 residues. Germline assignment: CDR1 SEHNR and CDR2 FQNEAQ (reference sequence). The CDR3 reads CASSFRVGLKETQYF. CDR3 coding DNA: TGTGCCAGCAGCTTCCGTGTTGGTCTTAAAGAGACCCAGTACTTC.

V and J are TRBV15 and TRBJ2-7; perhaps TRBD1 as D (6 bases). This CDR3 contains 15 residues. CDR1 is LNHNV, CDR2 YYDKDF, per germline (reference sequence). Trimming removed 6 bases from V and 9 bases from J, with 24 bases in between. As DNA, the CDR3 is TGTGCCACCAGTCCCGCATCACCGGCAGGGGATATGCAGTACTTC. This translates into CATSPASPAGDMQYF.

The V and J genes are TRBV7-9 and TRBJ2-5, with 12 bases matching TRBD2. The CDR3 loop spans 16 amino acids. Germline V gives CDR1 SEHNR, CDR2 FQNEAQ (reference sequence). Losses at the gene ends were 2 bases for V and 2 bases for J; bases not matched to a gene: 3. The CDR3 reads CASSLLAGGKQETQYF. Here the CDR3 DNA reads TGTGCCAGCAGCTTACTAGCGGGGGGGAAGCAAGAGACCCAGTACTTC. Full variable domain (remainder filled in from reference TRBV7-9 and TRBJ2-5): DTGVSQNPRHKITKRGQNVTFRCDPISEHNRLYWYRQTLGQGPEFLTYFQNEAQLEKSRLLSDRFSAERPKGSFSTLEIQRTEQGDSAMYLCASSLLAGGKQETQYFGPGTRLLVL.

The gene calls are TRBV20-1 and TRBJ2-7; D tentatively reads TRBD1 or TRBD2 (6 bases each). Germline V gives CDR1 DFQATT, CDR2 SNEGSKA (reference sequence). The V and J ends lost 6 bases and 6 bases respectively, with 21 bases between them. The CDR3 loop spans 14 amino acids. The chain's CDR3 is CSATQGGLAREQYF. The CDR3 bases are TGCAGTGCCACCCAAGGGGGGCTAGCCCGCGAGCAGTACTTC.

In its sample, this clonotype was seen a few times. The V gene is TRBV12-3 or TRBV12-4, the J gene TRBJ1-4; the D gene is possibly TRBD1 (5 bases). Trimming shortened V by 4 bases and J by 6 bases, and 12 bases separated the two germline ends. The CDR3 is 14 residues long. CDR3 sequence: CASSSGWDDEKLFF. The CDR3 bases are TGTGCCAGCAGTTCAGGGTGGGATGATGAAAAACTGTTTTTT.

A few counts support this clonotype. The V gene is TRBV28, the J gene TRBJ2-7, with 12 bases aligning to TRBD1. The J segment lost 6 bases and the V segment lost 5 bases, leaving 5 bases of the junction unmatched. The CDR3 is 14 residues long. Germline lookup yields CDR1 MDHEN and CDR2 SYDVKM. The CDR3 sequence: CASSPRDRGREQYF. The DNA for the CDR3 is TGTGCCAGCAGTCCACGGGACAGGGGGCGCGAGCAGTACTTC.